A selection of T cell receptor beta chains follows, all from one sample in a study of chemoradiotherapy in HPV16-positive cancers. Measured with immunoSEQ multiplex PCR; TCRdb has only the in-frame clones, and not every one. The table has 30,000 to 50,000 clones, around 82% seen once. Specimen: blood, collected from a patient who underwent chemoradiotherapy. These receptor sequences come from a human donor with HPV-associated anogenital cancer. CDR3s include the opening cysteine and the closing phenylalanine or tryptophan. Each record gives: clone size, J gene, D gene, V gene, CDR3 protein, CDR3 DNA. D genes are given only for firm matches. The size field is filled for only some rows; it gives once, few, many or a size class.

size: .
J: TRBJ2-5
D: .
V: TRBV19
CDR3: CASSITGETQYF
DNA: TGTGCCAGTAGTATAACGGGAGAGACCCAGTACTTC

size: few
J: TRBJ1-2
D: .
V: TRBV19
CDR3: CASSIYPDGYTF
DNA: TGTGCCAGTAGTATTTACCCCGACGGCTACACCTTC

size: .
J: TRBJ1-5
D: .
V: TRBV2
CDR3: CASSVWGQSNQPQHF
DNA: TGTGCCAGCAGTGTTTGGGGGCAAAGCAATCAGCCCCAGCATTTT

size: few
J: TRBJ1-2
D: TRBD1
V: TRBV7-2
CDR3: CASSLSTGSNYGYTF
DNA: TGTGCCAGCAGCTTATCGACAGGGAGTAACTATGGCTACACCTTC

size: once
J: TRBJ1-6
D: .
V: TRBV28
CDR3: CASSLWEQGNSPLHF
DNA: TGTGCCAGCAGTTTGTGGGAGCAAGGAAATTCACCCCTCCACTTT

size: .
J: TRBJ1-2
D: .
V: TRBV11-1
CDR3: CASRYSRTDGYTF
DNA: TGTGCCAGCAGGTATTCTAGGACAGATGGCTACACCTTC

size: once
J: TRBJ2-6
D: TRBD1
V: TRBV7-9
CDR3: CASRRTGGETGANVLTF
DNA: TGTGCCAGCAGACGGACAGGGGGAGAAACTGGGGCCAACGTCCTGACTTTC

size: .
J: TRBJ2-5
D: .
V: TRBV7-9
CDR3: CASSQLSGRETQYF
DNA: TGTGCCAGCTCCCAACTCTCGGGCCGGGAGACCCAGTACTTC

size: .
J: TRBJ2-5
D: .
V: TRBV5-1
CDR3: CASSLTVGTSQETQYF
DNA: TGCGCCAGCAGCCTAACGGTCGGGACAAGCCAAGAGACCCAGTACTTC

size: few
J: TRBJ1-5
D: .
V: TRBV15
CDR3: CATSSLRGDQPQHF
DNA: TGTGCCACCAGCAGCCTTCGAGGGGATCAGCCCCAGCATTTT

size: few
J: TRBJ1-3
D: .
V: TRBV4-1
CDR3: CASSQVAGDSGNTIYF
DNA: TGCGCCAGCAGCCAAGTAGCGGGCGACTCTGGAAACACCATATATTTT

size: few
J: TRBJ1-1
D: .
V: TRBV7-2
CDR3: CASSLVAQGEAFF
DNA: TGTGCCAGCAGCTTAGTCGCCCAAGGGGAAGCTTTCTTT

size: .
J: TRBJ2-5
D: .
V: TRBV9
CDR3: CASSVAALETQYF
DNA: TGTGCCAGCAGCGTAGCGGCGTTGGAGACCCAGTACTTC

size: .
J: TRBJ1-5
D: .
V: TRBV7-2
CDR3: CASSLAGPRPQHF
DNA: TGTGCCAGCAGCTTAGCGGGCCCAAGGCCCCAGCATTTT

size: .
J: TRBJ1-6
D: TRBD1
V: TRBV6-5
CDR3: CASNTGQGVSPLHF
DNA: TGTGCCAGCAACACCGGACAGGGTGTTTCACCCCTCCACTTT

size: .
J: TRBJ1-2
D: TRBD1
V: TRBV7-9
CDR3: CASSRDRVGYGYTF
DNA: TGTGCCAGCAGCCGGGACAGGGTTGGCTATGGCTACACCTTC

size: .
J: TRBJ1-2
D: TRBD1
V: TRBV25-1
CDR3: CASSEGQRYGYTF
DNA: TGTGCCAGCAGTGAGGGACAGCGCTATGGCTACACCTTC

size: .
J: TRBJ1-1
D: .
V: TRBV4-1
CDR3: CASSQDPIPMNTEAFF
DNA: TGCGCCAGCAGCCAGGACCCAATCCCAATGAACACTGAAGCTTTCTTT

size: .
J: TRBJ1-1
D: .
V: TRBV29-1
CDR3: CSVTGQPHTEAFF
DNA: TGCAGCGTGACCGGACAGCCACACACTGAAGCTTTCTTT

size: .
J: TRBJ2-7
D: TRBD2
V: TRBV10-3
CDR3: CAISEAPGLAGGRGSSYEQYF
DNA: TGTGCCATCAGTGAGGCCCCGGGACTAGCGGGGGGCCGAGGGAGCTCCTACGAGCAGTACTTC

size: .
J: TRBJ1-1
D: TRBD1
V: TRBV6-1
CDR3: CASSDRGVTEAFF
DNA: TGTGCCAGCAGTGACAGGGGGGTGACTGAAGCTTTCTTT

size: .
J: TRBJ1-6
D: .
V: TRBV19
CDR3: CASSPPRINSPLHF
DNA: TGTGCCAGTAGCCCACCCCGGATTAATTCACCCCTCCACTTT

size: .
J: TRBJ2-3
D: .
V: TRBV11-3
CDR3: CASSLGGGFSTDTQYF
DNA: TGTGCCAGCAGCTTAGGGGGTGGCTTCAGCACAGATACGCAGTATTTT

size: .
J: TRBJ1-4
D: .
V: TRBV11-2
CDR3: CASSLRPGEHLFF
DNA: TGTGCCAGCAGCTTACGCCCGGGAGAACATCTGTTTTTT

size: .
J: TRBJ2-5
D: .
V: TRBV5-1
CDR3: CASSSRGVYQETQYF
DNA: TGCGCCAGCAGCTCCCGAGGTGTATATCAAGAGACCCAGTACTTC

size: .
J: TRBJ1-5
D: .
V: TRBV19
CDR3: CASSMKAGQPQHF
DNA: TGTGCCAGTAGTATGAAGGCGGGTCAGCCCCAGCATTTT

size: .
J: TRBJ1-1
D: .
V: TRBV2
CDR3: CASSEGVARPTEAFF
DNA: TGTGCCAGCAGTGAAGGGGTAGCAAGACCCACTGAAGCTTTCTTT

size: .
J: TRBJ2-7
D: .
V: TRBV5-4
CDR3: CASSLEPGGSYEQYF
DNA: TGTGCCAGCAGCTTGGAACCAGGGGGGTCCTACGAGCAGTACTTC

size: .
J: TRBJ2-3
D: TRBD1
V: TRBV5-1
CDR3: CASTGVSDTQYF
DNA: TGCGCCAGTACAGGGGTTTCGGATACGCAGTATTTT

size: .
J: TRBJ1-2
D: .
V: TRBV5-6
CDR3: CASSLKAPFFYGYTF
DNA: TGTGCCAGCAGCTTGAAGGCCCCTTTTTTCTATGGCTACACCTTC

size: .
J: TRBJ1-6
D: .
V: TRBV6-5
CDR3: CASSRGARNSPLHF
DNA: TGTGCCAGTTCAAGAGGGGCTCGTAATTCACCCCTCCACTTT

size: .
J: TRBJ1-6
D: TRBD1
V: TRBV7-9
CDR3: CASSLGWQGVSPLHF
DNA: TGTGCCAGCAGCTTAGGGTGGCAGGGGGTATCACCCCTCCACTTT

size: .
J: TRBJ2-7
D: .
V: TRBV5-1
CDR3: CASSKRSYGESSYEQYF
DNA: TGCGCCAGCAGCAAAAGATCTTACGGGGAGAGCTCCTACGAGCAGTACTTC

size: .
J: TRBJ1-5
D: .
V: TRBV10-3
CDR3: CAISGDSSNQPQHF
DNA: TGTGCCATCAGCGGTGACAGTAGCAATCAGCCCCAGCATTTT

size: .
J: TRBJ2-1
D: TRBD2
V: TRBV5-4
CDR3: CASSWSGSGGSYNEQFF
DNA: TGTGCCAGCAGCTGGTCCGGGAGCGGGGGCTCCTACAATGAGCAGTTCTTC

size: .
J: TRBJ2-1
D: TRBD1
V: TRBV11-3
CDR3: CASSPNARDRYNEQFF
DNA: TGTGCCAGCAGCCCGAACGCCCGGGACAGATACAATGAGCAGTTCTTC

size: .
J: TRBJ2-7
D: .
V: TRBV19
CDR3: CASSPQGLYGEQYF
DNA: TGTGCCAGTAGCCCCCAGGGGCTGTATGGCGAGCAGTACTTC

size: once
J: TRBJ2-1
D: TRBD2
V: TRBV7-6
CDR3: CASSLTSQGEQFF
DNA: TGTGCCAGCAGCTTGACTAGCCAGGGTGAGCAGTTCTTC

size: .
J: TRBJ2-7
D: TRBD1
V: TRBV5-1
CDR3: CASSLVGQGYEQYF
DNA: TGCGCCAGCAGCTTGGTGGGACAGGGGTACGAGCAGTACTTC

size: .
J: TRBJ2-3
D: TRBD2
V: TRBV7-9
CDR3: CASSLAGGPTDTQYF
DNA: TGTGCCAGCAGTCTAGCGGGGGGGCCGACAGATACGCAGTATTTT

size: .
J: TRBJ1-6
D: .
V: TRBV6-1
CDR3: CASKFETDNSPLHF
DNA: TGTGCCAGCAAATTTGAGACAGACAATTCACCCCTCCACTTT

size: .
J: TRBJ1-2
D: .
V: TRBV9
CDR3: CASSEAGGPDYGYTF
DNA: TGTGCCAGCAGCGAGGCGGGGGGACCAGACTATGGCTACACCTTC

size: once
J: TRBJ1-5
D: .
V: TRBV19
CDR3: CASSIDSGRGPQHF
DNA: TGTGCCAGTAGTATAGATTCAGGTCGAGGGCCCCAGCATTTT

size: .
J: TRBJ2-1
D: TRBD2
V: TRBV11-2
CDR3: CASRPVAGYNEQFF
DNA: TGTGCCAGCAGGCCAGTAGCGGGGTACAATGAGCAGTTCTTC

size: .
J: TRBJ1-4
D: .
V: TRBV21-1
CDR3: CASGGRGDEKLFF
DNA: TGTGCCAGCGGCGGCAGGGGGGATGAAAAACTGTTTTTT

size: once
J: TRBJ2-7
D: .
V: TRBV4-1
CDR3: CASSQFRGSDEQYF
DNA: TGCGCCAGCAGCCAATTCCGGGGGTCCGACGAGCAGTACTTC

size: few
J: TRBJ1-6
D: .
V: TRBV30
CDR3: CAWNPDGSYNSPLHF
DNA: TGTGCCTGGAACCCGGACGGCTCCTATAATTCACCCCTCCACTTT

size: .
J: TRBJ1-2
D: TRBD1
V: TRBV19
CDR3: CASQVSARQGGYGYTF
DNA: TGTGCCAGTCAAGTCTCCGCTAGACAGGGGGGCTATGGCTACACCTTC

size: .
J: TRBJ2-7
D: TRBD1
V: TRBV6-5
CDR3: CASSYRGNRGHYEQYF
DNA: TGTGCCAGCAGTTACAGAGGCAACAGGGGCCACTACGAGCAGTACTTC

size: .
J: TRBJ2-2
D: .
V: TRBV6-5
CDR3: CASSLRGLGTGELFF
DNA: TGTGCCAGCAGTCTCAGGGGTCTCGGCACCGGGGAGCTGTTTTTT

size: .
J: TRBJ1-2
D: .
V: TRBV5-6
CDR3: CASRPTDPRLGYTF
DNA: TGTGCCAGCAGGCCTACAGACCCGCGTTTGGGCTACACCTTC

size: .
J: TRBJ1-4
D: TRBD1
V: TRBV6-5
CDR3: CASRTGTGVEKLFF
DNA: TGTGCCAGCAGGACCGGGACAGGGGTTGAAAAACTGTTTTTT

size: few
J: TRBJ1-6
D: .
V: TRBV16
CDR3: CASSRRGSTDSPLHF
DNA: TGTGCCAGCAGCCGGAGGGGGAGTACTGATTCACCCCTCCACTTT

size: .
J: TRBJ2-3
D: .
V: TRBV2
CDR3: CASSEALQSDTQYF
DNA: TGTGCCAGCAGTGAAGCGCTTCAGTCAGATACGCAGTATTTT

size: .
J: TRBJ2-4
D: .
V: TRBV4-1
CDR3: CASSQEELAKNIQYF
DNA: TGCGCCAGCAGCCAAGAAGAGCTAGCCAAAAACATTCAGTACTTC

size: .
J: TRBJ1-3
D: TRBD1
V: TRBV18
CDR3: CASSPPGTLTGGAGNTIYF
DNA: TGTGCCAGCTCACCGCCGGGGACCCTCACAGGGGGTGCTGGAAACACCATATATTTT